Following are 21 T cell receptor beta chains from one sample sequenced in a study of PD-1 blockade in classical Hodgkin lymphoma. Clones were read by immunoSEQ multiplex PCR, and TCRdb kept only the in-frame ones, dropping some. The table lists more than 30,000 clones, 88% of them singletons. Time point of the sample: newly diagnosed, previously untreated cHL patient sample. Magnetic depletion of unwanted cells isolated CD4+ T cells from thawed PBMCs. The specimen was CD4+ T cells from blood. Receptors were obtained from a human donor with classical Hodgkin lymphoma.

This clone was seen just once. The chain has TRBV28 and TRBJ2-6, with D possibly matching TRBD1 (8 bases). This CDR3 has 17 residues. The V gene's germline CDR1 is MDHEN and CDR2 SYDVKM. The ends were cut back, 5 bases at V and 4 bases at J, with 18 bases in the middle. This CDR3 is CASSPRTGRGGANVLTF. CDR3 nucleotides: TGTGCCAGCAGTCCCCGGACAGGGCGGGGGGGGGCCAACGTCCTGACTTTC.

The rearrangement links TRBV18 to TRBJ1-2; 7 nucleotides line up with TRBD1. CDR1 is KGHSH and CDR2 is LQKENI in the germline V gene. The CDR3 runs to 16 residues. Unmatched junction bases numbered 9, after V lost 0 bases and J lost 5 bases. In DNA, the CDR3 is TGTGCCAGCTCACCACCCTCAGGGGGACAGTTATATGGCTACACCTTC. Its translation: CASSPPSGGQLYGYTF.

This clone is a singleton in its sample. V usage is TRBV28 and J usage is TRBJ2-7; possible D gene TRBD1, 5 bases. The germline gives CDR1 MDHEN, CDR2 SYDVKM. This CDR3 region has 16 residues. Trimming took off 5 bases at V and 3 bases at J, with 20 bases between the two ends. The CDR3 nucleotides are TGTGCCAGCAGTCCCACCCCTTGGCAGGGTTTCTACGAGCAGTACTTC. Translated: CASSPTPWQGFYEQYF.

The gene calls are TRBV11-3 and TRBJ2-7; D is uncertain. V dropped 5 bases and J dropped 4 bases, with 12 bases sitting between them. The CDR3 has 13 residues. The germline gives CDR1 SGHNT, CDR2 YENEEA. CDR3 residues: CASSLRQEYEQYF. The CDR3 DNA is TGTGCCAGCAGCCTACGACAAGAGTACGAGCAGTACTTC.

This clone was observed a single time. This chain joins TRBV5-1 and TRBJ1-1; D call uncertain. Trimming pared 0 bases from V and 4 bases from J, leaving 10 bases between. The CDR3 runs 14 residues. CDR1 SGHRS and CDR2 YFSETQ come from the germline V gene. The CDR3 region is CASSLEDRSTEAFF. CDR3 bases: TGCGCCAGCAGCTTGGAGGACCGGTCCACTGAAGCTTTCTTT.

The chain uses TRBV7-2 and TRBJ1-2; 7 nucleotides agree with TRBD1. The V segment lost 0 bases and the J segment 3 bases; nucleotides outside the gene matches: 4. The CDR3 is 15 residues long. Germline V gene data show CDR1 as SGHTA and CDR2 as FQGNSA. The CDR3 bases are TGTGCCAGCAGCTTAGCCTTTACAGGGGACTATGGCTACACCTTC. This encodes CASSLAFTGDYGYTF.

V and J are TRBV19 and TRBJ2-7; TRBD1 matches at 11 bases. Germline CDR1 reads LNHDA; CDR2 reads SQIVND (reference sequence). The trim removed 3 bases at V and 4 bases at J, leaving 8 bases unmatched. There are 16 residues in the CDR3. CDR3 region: CASSIGTGGSTYEQYF. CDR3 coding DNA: TGTGCCAGTAGTATTGGGACAGGGGGGTCAACGTACGAGCAGTACTTC.

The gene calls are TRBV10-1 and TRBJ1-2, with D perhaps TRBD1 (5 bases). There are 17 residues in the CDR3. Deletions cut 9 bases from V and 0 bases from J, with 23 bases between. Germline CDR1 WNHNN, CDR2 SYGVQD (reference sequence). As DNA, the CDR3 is TGCGCCAGGACCTCTGACAGCGTTCAGTTACCTAACTATGGCTACACCTTC. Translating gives CARTSDSVQLPNYGYTF.

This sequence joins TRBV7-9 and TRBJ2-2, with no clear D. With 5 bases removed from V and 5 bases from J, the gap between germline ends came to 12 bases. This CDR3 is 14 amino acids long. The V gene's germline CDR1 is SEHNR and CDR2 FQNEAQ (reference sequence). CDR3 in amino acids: CASSPRLGTGELFF. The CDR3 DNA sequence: TGTGCCAGCAGCCCTAGACTGGGAACCGGGGAGCTGTTTTTT.

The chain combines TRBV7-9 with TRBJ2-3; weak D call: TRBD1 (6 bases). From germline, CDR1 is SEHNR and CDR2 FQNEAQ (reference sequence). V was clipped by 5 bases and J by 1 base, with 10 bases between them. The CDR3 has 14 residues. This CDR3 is CASSLGQRTDTQYF. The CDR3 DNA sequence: TGTGCCAGCAGCCTTGGACAGCGCACAGATACGCAGTATTTT.

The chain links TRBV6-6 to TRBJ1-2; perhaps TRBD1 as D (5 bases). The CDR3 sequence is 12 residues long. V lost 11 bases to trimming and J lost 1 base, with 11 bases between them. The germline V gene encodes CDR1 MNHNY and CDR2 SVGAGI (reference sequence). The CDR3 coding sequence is TGTGCCGCCACTAGGGGTAACTATGGCTACACCTTC. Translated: CAATRGNYGYTF.

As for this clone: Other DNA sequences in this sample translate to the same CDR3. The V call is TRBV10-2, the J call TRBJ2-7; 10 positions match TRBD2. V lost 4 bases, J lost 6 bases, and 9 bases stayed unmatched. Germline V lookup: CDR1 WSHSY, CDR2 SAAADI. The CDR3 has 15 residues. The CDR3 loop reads CASSVEAGGQSEQYV. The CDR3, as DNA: TGCGCCAGCAGTGTAGAAGCGGGAGGGCAATCCGAGCAGTACGTC.

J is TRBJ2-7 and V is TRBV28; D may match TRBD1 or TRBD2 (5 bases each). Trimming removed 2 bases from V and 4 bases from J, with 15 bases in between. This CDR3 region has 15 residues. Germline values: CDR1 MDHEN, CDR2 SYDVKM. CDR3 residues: CASSLTGAADYEQYF. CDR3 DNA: TGTGCCAGCAGTTTAACCGGGGCCGCAGATTACGAGCAGTACTTC.

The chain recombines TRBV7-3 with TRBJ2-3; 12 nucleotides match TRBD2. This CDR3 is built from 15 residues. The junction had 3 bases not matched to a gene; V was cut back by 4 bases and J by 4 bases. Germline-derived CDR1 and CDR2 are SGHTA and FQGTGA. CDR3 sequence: CASSSTSGRPDTQYF. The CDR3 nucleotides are TGTGCCAGCAGCTCGACTAGCGGGAGACCAGATACGCAGTATTTT.

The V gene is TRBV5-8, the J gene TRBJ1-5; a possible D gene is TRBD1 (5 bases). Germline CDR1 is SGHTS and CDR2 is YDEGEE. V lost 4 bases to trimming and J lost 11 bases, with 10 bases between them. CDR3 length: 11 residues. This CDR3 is CASSPWGAQHF. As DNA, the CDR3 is TGTGCCAGCAGCCCCTGGGGGGCCCAGCATTTT.

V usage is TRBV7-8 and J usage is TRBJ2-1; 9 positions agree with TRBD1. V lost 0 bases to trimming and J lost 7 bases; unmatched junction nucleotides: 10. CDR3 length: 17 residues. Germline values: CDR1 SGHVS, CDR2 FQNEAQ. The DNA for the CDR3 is TGTGCCAGCAGCTTAGCGGGTGTAGGGGGACAGGGAAATGAGCAGTTCTTC. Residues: CASSLAGVGGQGNEQFF.

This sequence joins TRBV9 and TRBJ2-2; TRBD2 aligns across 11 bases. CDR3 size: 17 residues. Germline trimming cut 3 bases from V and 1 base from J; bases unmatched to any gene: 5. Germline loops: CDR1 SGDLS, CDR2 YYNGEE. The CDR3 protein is CASSGGTSGENTGELFF. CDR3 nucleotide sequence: TGTGCCAGCAGCGGCGGGACTAGCGGAGAGAACACCGGGGAGCTGTTTTTT. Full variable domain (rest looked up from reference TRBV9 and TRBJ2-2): DSGVTQTPKHLITATGQRVTLRCSPRSGDLSVYWYQQSLDQGLQFLIQYYNGEERAKGNILERFSAQQFPDLHSELNLSSLELGDSALYFCASSGGTSGENTGELFFGEGSRLTVL.

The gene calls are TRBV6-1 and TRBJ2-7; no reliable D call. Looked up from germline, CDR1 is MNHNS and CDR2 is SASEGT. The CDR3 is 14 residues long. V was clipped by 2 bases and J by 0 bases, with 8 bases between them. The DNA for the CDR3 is TGTGCCAGCAGTGAATATGGCGGCTCCTACGAGCAGTACGTC. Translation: CASSEYGGSYEQYV.

The CDR3: CASSTGKSQETQYF. As DNA, the CDR3 is TGCGCCAGCAGCACCGGAAAAAGCCAAGAGACCCAGTACTTC. The chain has TRBV5-1 and TRBJ2-5; D is undetermined. Trimming left V 4 bases short and J 1 base short, with 11 bases between. This CDR3 spans 14 amino acids. Germline V gene sequence: CDR1 SGHRS, CDR2 YFSETQ.

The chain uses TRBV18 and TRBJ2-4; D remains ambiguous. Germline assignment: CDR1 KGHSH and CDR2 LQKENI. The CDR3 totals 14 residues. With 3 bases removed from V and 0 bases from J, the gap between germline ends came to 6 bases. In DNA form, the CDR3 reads TGTGCCAGCTCACCTCAATTAGCCAAAAACATTCAGTACTTC. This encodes CASSPQLAKNIQYF.

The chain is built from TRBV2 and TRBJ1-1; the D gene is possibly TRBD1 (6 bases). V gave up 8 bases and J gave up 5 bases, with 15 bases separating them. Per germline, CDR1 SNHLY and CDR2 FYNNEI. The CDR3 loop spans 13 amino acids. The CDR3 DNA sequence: TGTGCCAGCCGAACAGGGTGGGGTACTGAAGCTTTCTTT. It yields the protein CASRTGWGTEAFF.